This T cell receptor (beta chain) was sequenced in a study of T-cell reconstitution after alpha-beta-depleted transplantation in children. Broader study findings: T-cell counts and diversity at one year post-transplant came mainly from newly produced T cells. Alpha-beta T cells about two months after transplant reportedly derived from several hundred expanded graft clones. From surviving recipient T cells and thymic progenitors came the high day-60 TCRbeta diversity observed in some patients.

This clonotype was counted at least ten times. Its antigen is undetermined. Library preparation (for TCRbeta) was performed with unique molecular identifiers. Via MiXCR, TCRdb re-called the PCR reads, giving one row per CDR3 protein. The sample consists of tens of thousands of distinct CDR3 sequences, roughly 5% of them appearing once. With V trimmed by 5 bases and J by 2 bases, 4 bases remained unmatched. This CDR3 comprises 15 residues. Germline lookup yields CDR1 SEHNR and CDR2 FQNEAQ (reference sequence). The rearrangement joins TRBV7-9 to TRBJ2-5, with TRBD2 matching 11 bases. The clonotype comes from a boy younger than two who had a stem cell transplant for acute myeloid leukemia, so the T cells may come from the graft donor. The sequencing here drew on PBMCs, mostly from graft donor cells, taken 180 days after TCRalphabeta/CD19-depleted stem cell transplant. CDR3 in DNA: TGTGCCAGCAGCGGGACTAGCGGACCTCAAGAGACCCAGTACTTC. Its translation is CASSGTSGPQETQYF.